This T cell receptor (beta chain) was found in a study of T-cell memory formation after mild COVID-19. Study-wide findings and caveats: Clones shrinking between day 15 and 85 showed a balanced CD4/CD8 split, and those that grew later tilted toward CD4+.

CDR3 length equals 16 residues. CDR1 is SGDLS and CDR2 is YYNGEE in the germline V gene. Trimming left V 0 bases short and J 6 bases short, with 16 bases between. Using its own MiXCR run on the 5' RACE reads, TCRdb lists one record per CDR3 protein. This table holds 450,000 or so distinct CDR3 sequences, 20% to 30% found once. This clonotype was picked up a small number of times. The target antigen is unknown. Sequences were obtained from PBMCs or a T cell subset sorted from them (not recorded which). The chain links TRBV9 to TRBJ1-5; D ambiguous. The clonotype was recovered from an adult woman who had mild COVID-19 (a few samples of this study predate the infection). Cell type and time point are not known. The CDR3 loop reads CASSVGSGEMSQPQHF. CDR3 coding DNA: TGTGCCAGCAGCGTAGGGTCAGGAGAGATGAGTCAGCCCCAGCATTTT.